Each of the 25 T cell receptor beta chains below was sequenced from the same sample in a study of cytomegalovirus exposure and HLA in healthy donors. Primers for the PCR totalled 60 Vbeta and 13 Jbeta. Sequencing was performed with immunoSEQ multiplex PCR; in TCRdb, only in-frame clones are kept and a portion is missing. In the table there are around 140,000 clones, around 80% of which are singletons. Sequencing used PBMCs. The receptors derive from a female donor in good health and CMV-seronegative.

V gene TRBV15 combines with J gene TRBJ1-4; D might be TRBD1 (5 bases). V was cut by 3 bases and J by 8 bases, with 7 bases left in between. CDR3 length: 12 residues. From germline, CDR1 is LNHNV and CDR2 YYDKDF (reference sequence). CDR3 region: CATSRRQEKLFF. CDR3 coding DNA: TGTGCCACCAGCAGGAGACAGGAAAAACTGTTTTTT.

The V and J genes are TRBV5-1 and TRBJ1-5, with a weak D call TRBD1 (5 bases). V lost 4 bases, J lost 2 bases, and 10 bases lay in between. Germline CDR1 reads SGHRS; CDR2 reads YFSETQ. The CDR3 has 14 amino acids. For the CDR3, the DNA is TGCGCCAGCAGCCCCGACAGTGGCAATCAGCCCCAGCATTTT. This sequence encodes CASSPDSGNQPQHF. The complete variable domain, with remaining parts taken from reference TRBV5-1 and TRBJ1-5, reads KAGVTQTPRYLIKTRGQQVTLSCSPISGHRSVSWYQQTPGQGLQFLFEYFSETQRNKGNFPGRFSGRQFSNSRSEMNVSTLELGDSALYLCASSPDSGNQPQHFGDGTRLSIL.

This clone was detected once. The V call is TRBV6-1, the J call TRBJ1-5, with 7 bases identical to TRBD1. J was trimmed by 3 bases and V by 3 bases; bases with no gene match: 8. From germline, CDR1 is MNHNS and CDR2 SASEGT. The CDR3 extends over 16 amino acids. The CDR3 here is CASSERLQGPNQPQHF. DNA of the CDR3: TGTGCCAGCAGTGAGAGATTACAGGGGCCCAATCAGCCCCAGCATTTT.

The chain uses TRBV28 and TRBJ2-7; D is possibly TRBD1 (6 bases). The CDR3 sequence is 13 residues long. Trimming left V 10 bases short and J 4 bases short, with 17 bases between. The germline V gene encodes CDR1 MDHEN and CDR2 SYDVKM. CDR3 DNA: TGTGCCACCTACAATCAGGGGTCGTACGAGCAGTACTTC. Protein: CATYNQGSYEQYF.

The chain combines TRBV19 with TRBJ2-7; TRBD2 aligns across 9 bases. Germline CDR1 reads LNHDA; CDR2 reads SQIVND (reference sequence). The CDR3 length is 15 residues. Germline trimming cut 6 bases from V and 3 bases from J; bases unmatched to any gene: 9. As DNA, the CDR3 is TGTGCCAGTAGCCTGTATAGCGGGGGAATCTACGAGCAGTACTTC. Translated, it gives CASSLYSGGIYEQYF.

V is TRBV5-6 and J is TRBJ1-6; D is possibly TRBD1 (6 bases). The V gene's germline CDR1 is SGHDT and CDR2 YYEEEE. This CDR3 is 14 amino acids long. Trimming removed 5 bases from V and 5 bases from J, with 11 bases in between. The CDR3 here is CASRKDRHNSPLHF. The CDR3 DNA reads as TGTGCCAGCAGGAAGGACAGACATAATTCACCCCTCCACTTT.

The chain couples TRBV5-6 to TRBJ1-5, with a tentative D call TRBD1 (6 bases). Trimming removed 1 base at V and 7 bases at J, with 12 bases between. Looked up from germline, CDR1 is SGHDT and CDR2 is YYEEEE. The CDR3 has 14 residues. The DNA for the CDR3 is TGTGCCAGCAGCTTGCGGGGGGCAGGCCAGCCCCAGCATTTT. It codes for CASSLRGAGQPQHF.

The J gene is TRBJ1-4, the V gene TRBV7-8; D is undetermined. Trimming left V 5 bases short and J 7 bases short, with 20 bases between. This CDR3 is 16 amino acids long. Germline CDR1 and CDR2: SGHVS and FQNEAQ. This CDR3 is CASSHFDRAAGEKLFF. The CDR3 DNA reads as TGTGCCAGCAGCCACTTCGACCGGGCCGCGGGTGAAAAACTGTTTTTT.

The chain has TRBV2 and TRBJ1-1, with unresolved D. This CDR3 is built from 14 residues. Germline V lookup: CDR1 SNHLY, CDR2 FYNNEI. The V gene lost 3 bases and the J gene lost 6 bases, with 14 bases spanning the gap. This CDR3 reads CASSEAYVRAEAFF. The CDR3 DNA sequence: TGTGCCAGCAGTGAGGCGTATGTGAGGGCTGAAGCTTTCTTT.

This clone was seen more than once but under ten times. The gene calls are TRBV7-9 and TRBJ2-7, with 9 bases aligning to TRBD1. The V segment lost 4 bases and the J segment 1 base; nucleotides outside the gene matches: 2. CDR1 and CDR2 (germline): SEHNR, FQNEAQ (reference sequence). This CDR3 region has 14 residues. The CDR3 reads CASSSGTGSYEQYF. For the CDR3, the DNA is TGTGCCAGCAGCTCGGGGACAGGGTCCTACGAGCAGTACTTC.

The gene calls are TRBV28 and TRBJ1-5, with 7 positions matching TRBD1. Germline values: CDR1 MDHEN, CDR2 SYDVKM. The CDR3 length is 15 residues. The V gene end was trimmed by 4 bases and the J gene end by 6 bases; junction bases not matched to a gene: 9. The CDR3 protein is CASSSAGGWGQPQHF. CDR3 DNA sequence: TGTGCCAGCAGTTCCGCAGGGGGTTGGGGTCAGCCCCAGCATTTT. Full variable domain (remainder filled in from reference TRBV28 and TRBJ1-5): DVKVTQSSRYLVKRTGEKVFLECVQDMDHENMFWYRQDPGLGLRLIYFSYDVKMKEKGDIPEGYSVSREKKERFSLILESASTNQTSMYLCASSSAGGWGQPQHFGDGTRLSIL.

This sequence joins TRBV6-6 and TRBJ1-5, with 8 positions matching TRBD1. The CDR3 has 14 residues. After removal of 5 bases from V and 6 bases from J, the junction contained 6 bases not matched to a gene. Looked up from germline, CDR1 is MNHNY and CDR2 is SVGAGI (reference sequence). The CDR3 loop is CASSNTRGPQPQHF. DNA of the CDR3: TGTGCCAGCAGTAATACCAGGGGGCCTCAGCCCCAGCATTTT.

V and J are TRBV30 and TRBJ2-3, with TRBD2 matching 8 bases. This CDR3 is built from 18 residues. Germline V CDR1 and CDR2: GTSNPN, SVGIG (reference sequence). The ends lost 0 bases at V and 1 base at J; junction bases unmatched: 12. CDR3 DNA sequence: TGTGCCTGGAGTGTCCCCAGCGGGAGAGTGGTGGGCACAGATACGCAGTATTTT. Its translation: CAWSVPSGRVVGTDTQYF.

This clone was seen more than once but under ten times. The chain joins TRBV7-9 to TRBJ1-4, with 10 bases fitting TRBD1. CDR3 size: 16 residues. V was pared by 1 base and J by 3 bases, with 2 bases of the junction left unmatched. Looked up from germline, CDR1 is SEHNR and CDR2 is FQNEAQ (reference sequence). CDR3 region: CASSLGDRGANEKLFF. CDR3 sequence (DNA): TGTGCCAGCAGCTTAGGGGACAGGGGAGCTAATGAAAAACTGTTTTTT.

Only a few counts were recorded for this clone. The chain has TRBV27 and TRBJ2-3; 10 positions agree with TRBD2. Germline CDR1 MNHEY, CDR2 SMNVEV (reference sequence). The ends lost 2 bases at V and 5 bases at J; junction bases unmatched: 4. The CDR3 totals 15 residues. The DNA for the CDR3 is TGTGCCAGCAGTTTAACCAGCGGGGGGGGAGATACGCAGTATTTT. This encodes CASSLTSGGGDTQYF.

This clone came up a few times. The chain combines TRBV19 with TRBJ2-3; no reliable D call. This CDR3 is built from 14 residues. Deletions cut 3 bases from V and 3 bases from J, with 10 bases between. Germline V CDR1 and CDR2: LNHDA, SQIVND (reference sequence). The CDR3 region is CASSIPEPTDTQYF. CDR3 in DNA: TGTGCCAGTAGTATTCCTGAGCCTACAGATACGCAGTATTTT.

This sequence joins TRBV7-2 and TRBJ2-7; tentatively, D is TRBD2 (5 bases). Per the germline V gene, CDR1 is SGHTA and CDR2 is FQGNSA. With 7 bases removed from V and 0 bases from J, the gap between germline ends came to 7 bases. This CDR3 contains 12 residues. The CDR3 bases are TGTGCCAGCACTCGGGGCTCCTACGAGCAGTACTTC. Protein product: CASTRGSYEQYF.

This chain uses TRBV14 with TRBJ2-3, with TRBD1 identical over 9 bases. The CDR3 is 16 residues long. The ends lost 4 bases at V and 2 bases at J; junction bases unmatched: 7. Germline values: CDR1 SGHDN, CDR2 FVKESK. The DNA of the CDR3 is TGTGCCAGCAGCCTTCAGACAGGGGGTTTCACAGATACGCAGTATTTT. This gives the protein CASSLQTGGFTDTQYF.

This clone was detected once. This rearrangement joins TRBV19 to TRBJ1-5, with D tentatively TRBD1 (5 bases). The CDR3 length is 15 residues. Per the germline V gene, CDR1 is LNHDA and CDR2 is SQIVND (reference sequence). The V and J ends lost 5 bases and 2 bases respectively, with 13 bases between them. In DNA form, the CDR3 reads TGTGCCAGTAGTCTGTTGGGGGGGGGCAATCAGCCCCAGCATTTT. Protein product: CASSLLGGGNQPQHF.

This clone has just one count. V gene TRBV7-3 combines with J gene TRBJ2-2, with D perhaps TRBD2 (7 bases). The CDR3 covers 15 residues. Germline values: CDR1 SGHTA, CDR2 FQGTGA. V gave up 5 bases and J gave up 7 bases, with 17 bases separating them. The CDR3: CASSPIGGGIGELFF. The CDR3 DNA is TGTGCCAGCAGCCCGATAGGGGGGGGGATCGGGGAGCTGTTTTTT.

CDR3 nucleotide sequence: TGTGCCAGCAGAGGGATGAGGGGGCGAGAGTACGAGCAGTACTTC. This codes for CASRGMRGREYEQYF. The chain couples TRBV2 to TRBJ2-7; 7 nucleotides agree with TRBD1. Losses at the gene ends were 6 bases for V and 4 bases for J; bases not matched to a gene: 12. Germline CDR1 SNHLY, CDR2 FYNNEI. CDR3 length: 15 residues.

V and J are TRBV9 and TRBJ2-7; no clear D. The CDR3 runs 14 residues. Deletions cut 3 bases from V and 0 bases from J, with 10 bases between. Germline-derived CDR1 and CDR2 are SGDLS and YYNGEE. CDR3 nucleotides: TGTGCCAGCAGCGCATTTTCCAGCTCCTACGAGCAGTACTTC. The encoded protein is CASSAFSSSYEQYF.

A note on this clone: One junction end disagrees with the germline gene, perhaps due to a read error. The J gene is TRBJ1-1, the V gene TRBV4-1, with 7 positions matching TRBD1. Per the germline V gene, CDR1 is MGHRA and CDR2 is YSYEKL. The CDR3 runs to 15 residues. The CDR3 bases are TGCGCCAACAGCCAAGATTTGACAGGGATACCTGAAGCTTTCTTT. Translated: CANSQDLTGIPEAFF.

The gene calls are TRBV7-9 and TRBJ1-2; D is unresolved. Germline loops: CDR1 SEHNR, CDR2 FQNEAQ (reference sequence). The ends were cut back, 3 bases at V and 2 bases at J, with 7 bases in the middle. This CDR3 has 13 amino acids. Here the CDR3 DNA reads TGTGCCAGCAGCTTCATGTCCAACTATGGCTACACCTTC. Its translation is CASSFMSNYGYTF.

For the CDR3, the DNA is TGTGCCAGCAGCGGGGACAGCTCCTACGAGCAGTACTTC. Translating it yields CASSGDSSYEQYF. This chain links TRBV28 with TRBJ2-7; 7 bases match TRBD1. Germline CDR1 MDHEN, CDR2 SYDVKM. The CDR3 length is 13 residues. V lost 6 bases to trimming and J lost 0 bases; unmatched junction nucleotides: 2.